The sequence of this TCR beta chain was determined in a study of blood T cell repertoires in COVID-19. Turning to the study itself: Italy, Spain and the United States were the sources of the convalescent and acute COVID-19 samples.

This CDR3 is 13 amino acids long. Trimming removed 5 bases from V and 4 bases from J, with 11 bases in between. Measured with immunoSEQ multiplex PCR; TCRdb has only the in-frame clones, and not every one. The sample has 60,000 to 85,000 clones, more than 70% seen once; the top ten hold roughly 6.3%. This chain joins TRBV12-3 or TRBV12-4 and TRBJ1-2; tentatively, D is TRBD1 (6 bases). Sequenced sample: peripheral blood. This clonotype originated in a woman in her sixties or seventies with acute or convalescent COVID-19. This CDR3 reads CASSRTDAYGYTF. The CDR3 DNA is TGTGCCAGCAGTCGGACAGACGCCTATGGCTACACCTTC.